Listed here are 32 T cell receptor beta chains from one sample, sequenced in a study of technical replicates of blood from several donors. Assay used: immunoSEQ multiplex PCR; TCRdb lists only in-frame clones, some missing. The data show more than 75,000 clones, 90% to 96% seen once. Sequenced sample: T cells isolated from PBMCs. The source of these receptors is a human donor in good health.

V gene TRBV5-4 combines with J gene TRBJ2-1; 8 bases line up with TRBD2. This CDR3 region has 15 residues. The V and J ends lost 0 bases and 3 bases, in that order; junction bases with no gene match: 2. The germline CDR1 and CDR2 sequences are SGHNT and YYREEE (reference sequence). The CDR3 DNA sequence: TGTGCCAGCAGCTTGGGACTAGCGAGCTACAATGAGCAGTTCTTC. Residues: CASSLGLASYNEQFF.

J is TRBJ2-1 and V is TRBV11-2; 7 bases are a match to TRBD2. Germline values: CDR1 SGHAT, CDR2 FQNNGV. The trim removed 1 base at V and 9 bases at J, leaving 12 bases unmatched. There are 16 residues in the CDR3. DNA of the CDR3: TGTGCCAGCAGCTTAGTCTTGTGGGAGGGCCTCGCTGAGCAGTTCTTC. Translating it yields CASSLVLWEGLAEQFF.

Written as DNA, the CDR3 is TGCGCCAGCAGTGGACAGCCCGTCTACGAGCAGTACTTC. It is translated as CASSGQPVYEQYF. This chain connects TRBV23-1 to TRBJ2-7, with a weak D call TRBD1 (6 bases). TRBV23-1 carries the ORF label, with uncertain function. The CDR3 runs to 13 residues. Trimming stripped 5 bases from V and 3 bases from J, with 11 bases between.

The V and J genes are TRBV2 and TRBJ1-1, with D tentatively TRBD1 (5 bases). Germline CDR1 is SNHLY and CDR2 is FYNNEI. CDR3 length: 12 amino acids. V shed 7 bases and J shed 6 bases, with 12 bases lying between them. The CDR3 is CASISTAPEAFF. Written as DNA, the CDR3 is TGTGCCAGCATATCGACAGCGCCTGAAGCTTTCTTT.

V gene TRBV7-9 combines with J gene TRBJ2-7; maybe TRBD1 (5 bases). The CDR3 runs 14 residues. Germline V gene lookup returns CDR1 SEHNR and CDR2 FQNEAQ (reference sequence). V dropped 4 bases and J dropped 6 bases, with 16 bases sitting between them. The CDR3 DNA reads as TGTGCCAGCAGCTCGGGCTCCAGGGTCGGCGAGCAGTACTTC. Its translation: CASSSGSRVGEQYF.

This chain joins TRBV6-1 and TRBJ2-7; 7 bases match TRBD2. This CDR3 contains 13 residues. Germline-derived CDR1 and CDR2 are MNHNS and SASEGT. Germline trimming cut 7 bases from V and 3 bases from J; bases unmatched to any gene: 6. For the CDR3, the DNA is TGTGCCAGCAAGGGAGGGGATCACTACGAGCAGTACTTC. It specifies CASKGGDHYEQYF.

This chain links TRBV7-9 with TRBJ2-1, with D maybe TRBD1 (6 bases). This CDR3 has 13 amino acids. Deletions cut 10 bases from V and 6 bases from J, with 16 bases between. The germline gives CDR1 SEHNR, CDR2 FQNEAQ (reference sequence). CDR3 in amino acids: CANEAWDINEQFF. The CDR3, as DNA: TGTGCCAACGAAGCTTGGGACATCAATGAGCAGTTCTTC.

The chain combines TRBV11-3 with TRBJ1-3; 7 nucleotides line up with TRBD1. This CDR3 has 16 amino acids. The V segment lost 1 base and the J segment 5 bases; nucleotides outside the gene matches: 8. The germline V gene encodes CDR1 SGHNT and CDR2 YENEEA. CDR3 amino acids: CASSLGYRDSRNTIYF. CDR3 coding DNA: TGTGCCAGCAGCTTAGGCTACCGGGACAGCAGAAACACCATATATTTT.

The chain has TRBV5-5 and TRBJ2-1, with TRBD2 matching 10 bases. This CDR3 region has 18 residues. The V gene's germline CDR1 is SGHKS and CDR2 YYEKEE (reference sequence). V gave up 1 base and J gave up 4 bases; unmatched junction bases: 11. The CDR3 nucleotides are TGTGCCAGCAGCTTGTACTCGAGCGGGGGGGACATATACAATGAGCAGTTCTTC. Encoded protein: CASSLYSSGGDIYNEQFF.

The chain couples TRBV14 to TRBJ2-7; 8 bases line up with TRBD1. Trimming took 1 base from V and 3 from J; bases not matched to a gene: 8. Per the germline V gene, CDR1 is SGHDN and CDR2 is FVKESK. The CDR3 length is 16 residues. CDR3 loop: CASSQGTGTGYYEQYF. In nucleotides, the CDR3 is TGTGCCAGCAGCCAAGGTACCGGGACAGGCTACTACGAGCAGTACTTC. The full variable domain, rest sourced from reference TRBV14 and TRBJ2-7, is EAGVTQFPSHSVIEKGQTVTLRCDPISGHDNLYWYRRVMGKEIKFLLHFVKESKQDESGMPNNRFLAERTGGTYSTLKVQPAELEDSGVYFCASSQGTGTGYYEQYFGPGTRLTVT.

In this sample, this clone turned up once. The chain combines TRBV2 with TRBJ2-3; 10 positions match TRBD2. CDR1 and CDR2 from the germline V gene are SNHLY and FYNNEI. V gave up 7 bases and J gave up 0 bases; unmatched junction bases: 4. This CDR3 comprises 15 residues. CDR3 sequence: CASTLAGASTDTQYF. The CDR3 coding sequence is TGTGCCAGCACTCTAGCGGGGGCTAGCACAGATACGCAGTATTTT.

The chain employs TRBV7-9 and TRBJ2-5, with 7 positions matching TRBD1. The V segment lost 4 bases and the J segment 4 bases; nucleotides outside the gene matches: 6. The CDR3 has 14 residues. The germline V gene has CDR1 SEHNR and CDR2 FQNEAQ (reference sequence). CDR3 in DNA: TGTGCCAGCAGCTCCCGGGACAGTCGAGAGACCCAGTACTTC. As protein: CASSSRDSRETQYF.

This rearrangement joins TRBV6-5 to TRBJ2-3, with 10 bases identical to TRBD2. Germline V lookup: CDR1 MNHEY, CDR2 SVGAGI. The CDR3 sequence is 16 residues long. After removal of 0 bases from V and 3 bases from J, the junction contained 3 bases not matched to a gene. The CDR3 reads CASSYSSGRATDTQYF. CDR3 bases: TGTGCCAGCAGTTACTCCAGCGGGAGGGCGACAGATACGCAGTATTTT.

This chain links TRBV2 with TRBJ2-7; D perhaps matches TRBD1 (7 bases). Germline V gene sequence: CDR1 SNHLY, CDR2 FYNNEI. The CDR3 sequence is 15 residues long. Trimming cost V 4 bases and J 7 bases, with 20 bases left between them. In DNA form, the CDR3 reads TGTGCCAGCAGTGGTCCAGGGGGTACTGCGGGGGAGCAGTACTTC. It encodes CASSGPGGTAGEQYF.

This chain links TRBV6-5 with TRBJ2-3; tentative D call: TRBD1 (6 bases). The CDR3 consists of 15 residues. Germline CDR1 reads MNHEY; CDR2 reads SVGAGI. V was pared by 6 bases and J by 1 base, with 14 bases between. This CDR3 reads CASSRGGWGTDTQYF. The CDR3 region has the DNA TGTGCCAGCAGCCGAGGGGGATGGGGCACAGATACGCAGTATTTT.

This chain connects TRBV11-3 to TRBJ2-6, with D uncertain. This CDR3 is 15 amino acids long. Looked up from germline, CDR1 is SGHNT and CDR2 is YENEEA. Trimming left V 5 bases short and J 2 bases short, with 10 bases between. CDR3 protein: CASSRGVAGANVLTF. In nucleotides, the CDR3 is TGTGCCAGCAGCAGAGGCGTGGCTGGGGCCAACGTCCTGACTTTC.

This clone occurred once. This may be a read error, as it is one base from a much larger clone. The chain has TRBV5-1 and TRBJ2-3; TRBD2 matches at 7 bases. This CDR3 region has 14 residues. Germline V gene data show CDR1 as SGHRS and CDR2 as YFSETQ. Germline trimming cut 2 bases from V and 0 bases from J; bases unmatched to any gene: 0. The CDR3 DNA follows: TGCGCCAGCAGCTTTAGCGGGAGCACAGATACGCAGTATTTT. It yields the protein CASSFSGSTDTQYF.

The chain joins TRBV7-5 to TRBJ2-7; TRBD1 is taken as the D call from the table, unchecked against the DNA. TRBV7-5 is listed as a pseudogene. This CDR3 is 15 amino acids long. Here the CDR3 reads CARSPRQGKTNEQYF. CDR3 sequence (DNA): TGTGCCAGAAGCCCGAGACAGGGAAAGACTAACGAGCAGTACTTC.

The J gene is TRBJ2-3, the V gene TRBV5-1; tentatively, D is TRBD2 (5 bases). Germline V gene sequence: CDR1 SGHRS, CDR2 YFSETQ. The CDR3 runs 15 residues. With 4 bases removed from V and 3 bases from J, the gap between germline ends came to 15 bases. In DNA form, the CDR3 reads TGCGCCAGCAGCCTCACTAGAATCGGGACAGATACGCAGTATTTT. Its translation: CASSLTRIGTDTQYF.

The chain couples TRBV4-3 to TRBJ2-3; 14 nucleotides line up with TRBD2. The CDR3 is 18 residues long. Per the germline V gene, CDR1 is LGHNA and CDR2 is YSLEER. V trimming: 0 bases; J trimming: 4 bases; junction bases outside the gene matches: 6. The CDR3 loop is CASSQDEGLAGDADTQYF. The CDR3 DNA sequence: TGCGCCAGCAGCCAAGACGAGGGACTAGCGGGAGATGCAGATACGCAGTATTTT.

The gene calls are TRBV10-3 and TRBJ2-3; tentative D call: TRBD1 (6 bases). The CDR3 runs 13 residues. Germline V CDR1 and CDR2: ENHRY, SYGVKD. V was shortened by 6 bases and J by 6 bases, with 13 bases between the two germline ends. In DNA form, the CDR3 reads TGTGCCATCAGGGAACAGGGTCCCGATACGCAGTATTTT. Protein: CAIREQGPDTQYF.

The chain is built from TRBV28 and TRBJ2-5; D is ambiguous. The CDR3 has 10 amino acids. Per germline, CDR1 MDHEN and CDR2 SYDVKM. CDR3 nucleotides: TGTGGCGAGCCAGGCGAGACCCAGTACTTC. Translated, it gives CGEPGETQYF.

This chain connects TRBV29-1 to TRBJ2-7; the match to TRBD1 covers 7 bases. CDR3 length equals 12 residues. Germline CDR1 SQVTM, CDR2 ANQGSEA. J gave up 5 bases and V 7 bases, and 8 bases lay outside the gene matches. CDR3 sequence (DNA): TGCAGCGGAAGACAGGGTATCGACGAGCAGTACTTC. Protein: CSGRQGIDEQYF.

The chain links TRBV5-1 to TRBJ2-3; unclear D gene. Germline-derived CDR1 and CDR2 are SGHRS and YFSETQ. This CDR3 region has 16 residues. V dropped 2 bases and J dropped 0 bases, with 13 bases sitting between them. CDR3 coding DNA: TGCGCCAGCAGCTTTCAGGCAGCCCATAGCACAGATACGCAGTATTTT. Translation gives CASSFQAAHSTDTQYF.

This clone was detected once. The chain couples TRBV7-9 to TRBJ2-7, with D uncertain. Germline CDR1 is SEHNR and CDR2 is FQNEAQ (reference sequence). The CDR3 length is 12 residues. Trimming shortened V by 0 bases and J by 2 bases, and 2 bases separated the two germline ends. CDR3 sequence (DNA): TGTGCCAGCAGCTTAGCCACCTACGAGCAGTACTTC. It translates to CASSLATYEQYF. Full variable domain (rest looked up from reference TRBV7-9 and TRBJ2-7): DTGVSQNPRHKITKRGQNVTFRCDPISEHNRLYWYRQTLGQGPEFLTYFQNEAQLEKSRLLSDRFSAERPKGSFSTLEIQRTEQGDSAMYLCASSLATYEQYFGPGTRLTVT.

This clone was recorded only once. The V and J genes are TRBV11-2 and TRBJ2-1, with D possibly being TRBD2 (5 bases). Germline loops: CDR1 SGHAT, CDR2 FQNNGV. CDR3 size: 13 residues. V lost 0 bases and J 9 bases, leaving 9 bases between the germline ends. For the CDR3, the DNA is TGTGCCAGCAGCTTAGATCGGGCGGGTGAGCAGTTCTTC. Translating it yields CASSLDRAGEQFF.

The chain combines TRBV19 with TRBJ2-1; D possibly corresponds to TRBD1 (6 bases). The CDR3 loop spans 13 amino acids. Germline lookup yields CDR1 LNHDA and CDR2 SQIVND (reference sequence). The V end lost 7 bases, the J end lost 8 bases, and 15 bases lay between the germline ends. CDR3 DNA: TGTGCCAGTACCCCTGGGACACCGTATGAGCAGTTCTTC. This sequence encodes CASTPGTPYEQFF.

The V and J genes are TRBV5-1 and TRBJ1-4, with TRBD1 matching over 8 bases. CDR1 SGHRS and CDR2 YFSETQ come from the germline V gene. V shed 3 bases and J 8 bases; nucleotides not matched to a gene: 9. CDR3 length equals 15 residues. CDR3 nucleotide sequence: TGCGCCAGCAGCTGGACTCCGGGACAGGAAGAAAAACTGTTTTTT. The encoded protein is CASSWTPGQEEKLFF.

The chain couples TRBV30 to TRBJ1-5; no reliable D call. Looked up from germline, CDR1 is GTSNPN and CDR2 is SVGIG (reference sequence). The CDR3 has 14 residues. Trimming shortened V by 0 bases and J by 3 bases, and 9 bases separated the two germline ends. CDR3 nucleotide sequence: TGTGCCTGGAGTGTTGGGCCCTTCAATCAGCCCCAGCATTTT. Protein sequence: CAWSVGPFNQPQHF.

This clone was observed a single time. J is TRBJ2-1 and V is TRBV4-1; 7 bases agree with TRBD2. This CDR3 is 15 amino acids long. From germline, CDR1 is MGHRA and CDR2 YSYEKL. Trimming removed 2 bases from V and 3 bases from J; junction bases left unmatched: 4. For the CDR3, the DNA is TGCGCCAGCAGCCAATCCAGCGGGAACTACAATGAGCAGTTCTTC. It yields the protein CASSQSSGNYNEQFF.

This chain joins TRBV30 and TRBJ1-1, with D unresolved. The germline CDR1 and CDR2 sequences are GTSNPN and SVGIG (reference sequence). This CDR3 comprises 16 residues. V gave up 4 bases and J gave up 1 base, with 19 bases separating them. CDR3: CAWISSRLGRNTEAFF. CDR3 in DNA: TGTGCCTGGATTTCGAGCAGACTAGGACGGAACACTGAAGCTTTCTTT.

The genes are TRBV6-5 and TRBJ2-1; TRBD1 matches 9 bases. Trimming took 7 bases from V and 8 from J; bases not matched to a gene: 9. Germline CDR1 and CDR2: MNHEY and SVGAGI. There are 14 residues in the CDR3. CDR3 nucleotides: TGTGCCAGCAACACGGGACAGGGCGTGGATGAGCAGTTCTTC. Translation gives CASNTGQGVDEQFF.